This T cell receptor beta chain appears in the sequencing data of a study of shared clonotypes between healthy human individuals. In this sample, this clone turned up once. Original processing methods: ImmunoSEQ only sent back junction sequences with no quality scores, so filtering was done differently. TCRdb's table, derived via immunoSEQ multiplex PCR, lists solely in-frame clones and lacks some. V, J and clone size reflect that table, while D and trimming were determined from the DNA. The data show some 2,500,000 clones, roughly 93% seen once. The sequenced sample was naive CD4+ T cells from PBMCs. The subset: CD45RA+ positively selected. The clonotype was recovered from a man between 18 and 29 years old in good health. Some clones in this sample may be carry-over from other donors' samples.

CDR3 residues: CASSLTLGDGYTF. In DNA, the CDR3 is TGTGCCAGCAGCTTAACGTTAGGAGATGGCTACACCTTC. This chain uses TRBV7-2 with TRBJ1-2; D is uncertain. CDR3 length: 13 residues. Germline CDR1 is SGHTA and CDR2 is FQGNSA. V lost 2 bases and J lost 6, with 10 bases in between.